This is a list of T cell receptor delta chains from one sample in a study of gamma-delta chains in newborns, infants, children. TCRdb called clones anew from the reads with CATT. The sample carries about 16,000 delta-chain clones, roughly 7% recorded once. The source material was blood. The receptor source for this set is a child who was a newborn, infant or young child, either healthy, febrile or measles-vaccinated (not recorded which). The CDR3 runs from the conserved cysteine through the conserved F or W. A D gene is named only where the DNA matches it firmly. Size tells how often a clone was seen (once, few, many) or the class of an expanded clone, and some rows leave it out.

clone_size j_call v_call d_call cdr3_nt cdr3_aa
many TRDJ3 TRDV2 TRDD3 TGTGCCTGTGAGACCTACTGGGGGATACGTAACTGGGACACCCGACAGATGTTTTTC CACETYWGIRNWDTRQMFF
large TRDJ3 TRDV2 TRDD3 TGTGCCTGTGACACCGCTGGGGGATACTGGGACACCCGACAGATGTTTTTC CACDTAGGYWDTRQMFF
few TRDJ3 TRDV2 TRDD3 TGTGCCTGTGACCCCCTGGGGGCCCTCCAGGGCTCCTGGGACACCCGACAGATGTTTTTC CACDPLGALQGSWDTRQMFF
few TRDJ3 TRDV3 TRDD3 TGTGCTTCGTACTGGGGGGGCTCCTGGGACACCCGACAGATGTTTTTC CASYWGGSWDTRQMFF
- TRDJ3 TRDV2 TRDD3 TGTGCCTGTGACACCGGGGGACTGGGGGATATCGGGTCCTGGGACACCCGACAGATGTTTTTC CACDTGGLGDIGSWDTRQMFF
- TRDJ3 TRDV1 TRDD3 TGTGCTCTTGGGGAACCTCTGCCTTCCCCCGAGAGGTACTGGGGGAGCTCCTGGGACACCCGACAGATGTTTTTC CALGEPLPSPERYWGSSWDTRQMFF
few TRDJ3 TRDV2 - TGTGCCTGTGACACCAGGGGATTAATCTGGGACACCCGACAGATGTTTTTC CACDTRGLIWDTRQMFF
- TRDJ1 TRDV2 TRDD3 TGTGCCTGTGACCCCCCTTACTGGGGGATACGAGGGACCGGTAAACTCATCTTT CACDPPYWGIRGTGKLIF
- TRDJ3 TRDV2 - TGTGCCTGTGACACCGGATGGGGGTCAACCTGGGACACCCGACAGATGTTTTTC CACDTGWGSTWDTRQMFF
few TRDJ1 TRDV2 TRDD3 TGTGCCTGTGACCGACTGGGGGATGAAAGGACCGATAAACTCATCTTT CACDRLGDERTDKLIF
few TRDJ2 TRDV2 TRDD3 TGTGCCTGTGACCAACTGGGGGATACCGCGCTCTTGACAGCACAACCCTTCTTT CACDQLGDTALLTAQPFF
- TRDJ3 TRDV2 TRDD3 TGTGCCTGTGACACCGTAGGCGGGGGATCAAGCTCCTGGGACACCCGCCCGATGTTTTTC CACDTVGGGSSSWDTRPMFF
few TRDJ3 TRDV2 TRDD3 TGTGCCTGTGACACCGTGGGGGATACGCGTGCCTGGGACACCCGACAGATGTTTTTC CACDTVGDTRAWDTRQMFF
few TRDJ3 TRDV2 TRDD3 TGTGCCTGTGACACCGTTACTGGGGGATACGGTAGCTCCTGGGACACCCGACAGATGTTTTTC CACDTVTGGYGSSWDTRQMFF
few TRDJ3 TRDV2 TRDD3 TGTGCCTGTGGCACCGGGCCACTGGGGGATACGCGCGCTGCTCAGTCCTGGGACACCCGACAGATGTTTTTC CACGTGPLGDTRAAQSWDTRQMFF
few TRDJ3 TRDV2 TRDD3 TGTGCCTGTGACGTACTGGGGGATACGGTTAGCTCCTGGGACACCCGACAGATGTTTTTC CACDVLGDTVSSWDTRQMFF
few TRDJ4 TRDV2 TRDD3 TGTGCCTGTGACTACTGGGGGTCGGCCAGACCCCTGATCTTT CACDYWGSARPLIF
medium-sized TRDJ2 TRDV2 TRDD3 TGTGCCTGTGACCCACTGGGGGAGAGAACAGCACAACTCTTCTTT CACDPLGERTAQLFF
few TRDJ3 TRDV2 TRDD3 TGTGCCTGTGACTCGTACTGGGGGATACCTAGCTCCTGGGACACCCGACAGATGTTTTTC CACDSYWGIPSSWDTRQMFF
- TRDJ3 TRDV2 TRDD3 TGTGCCTGTGACACGGGGGATACGCGGTCCTGGGACACCCGACAGATGTTTTTC CACDTGDTRSWDTRQMFF
few TRDJ2 TRDV3 TRDD3 TGTGCCTCAACTACGTTAATGGGGGATTCACTATCCCCTTTGACGGCACAACTCTTCTTT CASTTLMGDSLSPLTAQLFF
few TRDJ2 TRDV1 TRDD2 TGTGCTCTTGGGGACCACGGCCTTCCTACTGGGGTATACTTGACAGCACAACTCTTCTTT CALGDHGLPTGVYLTAQLFF
few TRDJ3 TRDV2 TRDD3 TGTGCCTGTGACCTTACTGGGGGGCCTCACTCCTGGGACACCCGACAGATGTTTTTC CACDLTGGPHSWDTRQMFF
- TRDJ3 TRDV2 TRDD3 TGTGCCTGTGACACCGGCTGGGGGAAAAGCTCCTGGGACACCCGACAGATGTTTTTC CACDTGWGKSSWDTRQMFF